These 20 T cell receptor beta chains were all obtained from the same sample, sequenced in a study of high-grade serous ovarian cancer treatment subgroups. The table came from immunoSEQ multiplex PCR; TCRdb's copy has only in-frame clones and leaves some out. The sample includes about 36,000 clones, 70% to 80% of them seen just once. The tumor samples were collected prior to definitive surgery or chemotherapy. The sequencing input was tumor tissue. These receptors all stem from a human donor with high-grade serous ovarian cancer.

The chain recombines TRBV14 with TRBJ2-7, with D tentatively TRBD1 (5 bases). The germline CDR1 and CDR2 sequences are SGHDN and FVKESK. The germline V and J ends were trimmed by 5 bases and 3 bases, with 14 bases remaining between them. CDR3 length equals 14 residues. The CDR3 region has the DNA TGTGCCAGCAGCGGACGACAGCCCGACTACGAGCAGTACTTC. This sequence encodes CASSGRQPDYEQYF.

This clone was seen only once. This chain links TRBV5-1 with TRBJ2-5; D is unclear. Trimming removed 2 bases from V and 1 base from J, with 0 bases in between. Germline values: CDR1 SGHRS, CDR2 YFSETQ. CDR3 length equals 11 residues. This CDR3 is CASSFQETQYF. The DNA of the CDR3 is TGCGCCAGCAGCTTCCAAGAGACCCAGTACTTC. The whole variable domain, filled in from reference TRBV5-1 and TRBJ2-5, reads KAGVTQTPRYLIKTRGQQVTLSCSPISGHRSVSWYQQTPGQGLQFLFEYFSETQRNKGNFPGRFSGRQFSNSRSEMNVSTLELGDSALYLCASSFQETQYFGPGTRLLVL.

The chain recombines TRBV5-4 with TRBJ2-7, with 9 bases matching TRBD1. This CDR3 spans 15 amino acids. Germline V gene data show CDR1 as SGHNT and CDR2 as YYREEE (reference sequence). The ends lost 4 bases at V and 2 bases at J; junction bases unmatched: 7. The CDR3 protein is CASSAGQGITYEQYF. The CDR3 bases are TGTGCCAGCAGCGCAGGACAGGGGATTACCTACGAGCAGTACTTC.

The rearrangement uses TRBV30 and TRBJ2-7; a possible D gene is TRBD2 (5 bases). Germline assignment: CDR1 GTSNPN and CDR2 SVGIG (reference sequence). V was clipped by 8 bases and J by 3 bases, with 20 bases between them. This CDR3 region has 14 residues. The CDR3, as DNA: TGTGCCACCGAGGGTATGATTCGGGGCTACGAGCAGTACTTC. Protein product: CATEGMIRGYEQYF.

The gene calls are TRBV19 and TRBJ1-5; D unresolved. V was pared by 3 bases and J by 3 bases, with 24 bases between. Per the germline V gene, CDR1 is LNHDA and CDR2 is SQIVND (reference sequence). The CDR3 covers 19 residues. CDR3 in DNA: TGTGCCAGTAGTATGTATTTTCGCCCGGAGGCAGCATCCAATCAGCCCCAGCATTTT. Residues: CASSMYFRPEAASNQPQHF. Full variable domain (rest looked up from reference TRBV19 and TRBJ1-5): DGGITQSPKYLFRKEGQNVTLSCEQNLNHDAMYWYRQDPGQGLRLIYYSQIVNDFQKGDIAEGYSVSREKKESFPLTVTSAQKNPTAFYLCASSMYFRPEAASNQPQHFGDGTRLSIL.

The chain carries TRBV28 and TRBJ2-2; D is unresolved. V lost 5 bases and J 2 bases, leaving 9 bases between the germline ends. Germline loops: CDR1 MDHEN, CDR2 SYDVKM. The CDR3 is made up of 14 amino acids. The CDR3 DNA reads as TGTGCCAGCAGTCCTCAGCCAAACACCGGGGAGCTGTTTTTT. Protein product: CASSPQPNTGELFF.

The chain employs TRBV11-3 and TRBJ2-2, with D possibly matching TRBD1 (5 bases). The CDR3 consists of 15 residues. Germline CDR1 reads SGHNT; CDR2 reads YENEEA. V lost 3 bases and J lost 6, with 14 bases in between. CDR3 nucleotides: TGTGCCAGCAGCTTGAAGGTTACAGGATCCGGGGAGCTGTTTTTT. Translation gives CASSLKVTGSGELFF.

The gene calls are TRBV28 and TRBJ2-1, with TRBD2 matching over 8 bases. Germline assignment: CDR1 MDHEN and CDR2 SYDVKM. The junction had 7 bases not matched to a gene; V was cut back by 6 bases and J by 0 bases. The CDR3 runs 16 residues. CDR3 coding DNA: TGTGCCAGCAGCCGACTAGCGTCGGGCTCCTACAATGAGCAGTTCTTC. As protein: CASSRLASGSYNEQFF.

This chain connects TRBV19 to TRBJ2-2, with a tentative D call TRBD2 (5 bases). The CDR3 covers 18 residues. The germline CDR1 and CDR2 sequences are LNHDA and SQIVND (reference sequence). The ends were cut back, 5 bases at V and 0 bases at J, with 19 bases in the middle. The CDR3 nucleotides are TGTGCCAGTAGTCCTTCGCATCATACTAGGGCGAACACCGGGGAGCTGTTTTTT. It specifies CASSPSHHTRANTGELFF.

V gene TRBV2 combines with J gene TRBJ2-3; 11 bases match TRBD2. Per germline, CDR1 SNHLY and CDR2 FYNNEI. The CDR3 spans 20 residues. The V gene end was trimmed by 1 base and the J gene end by 0 bases; junction bases not matched to a gene: 12. CDR3 DNA: TGTGCCAGCAGTGAAGGGATAGCGGGAGGGCAGACATCTAGCACAGATACGCAGTATTTT. It is translated as CASSEGIAGGQTSSTDTQYF.

This clone came up once. The gene calls are TRBV6-5 and TRBJ1-1; TRBD1 matches 7 bases. Germline V gene lookup returns CDR1 MNHEY and CDR2 SVGAGI. The trim removed 6 bases at V and 7 bases at J, leaving 8 bases unmatched. The CDR3 is 13 amino acids. The CDR3 loop is CASRGTAPNEAFF. CDR3 coding DNA: TGTGCCAGCAGGGGGACAGCCCCAAATGAAGCTTTCTTT.

CDR3 nucleotide sequence: TGTGCCAGCAGCCAAGCGGTGGGCGGGCCCCCCGCGTACGAGCAGTACTTC. Its translation is CASSQAVGGPPAYEQYF. The chain combines TRBV4-2 with TRBJ2-7; a weak D match, TRBD2 (5 bases). The CDR3 loop spans 17 amino acids. V was clipped by 1 base and J by 4 bases, with 20 bases between them. The germline V gene has CDR1 LGHNA and CDR2 YNFKEQ.

The J gene is TRBJ1-5, the V gene TRBV28; 7 bases align to TRBD1. The CDR3 runs to 15 residues. The junction had 7 bases not matched to a gene; V was cut back by 7 bases and J by 1 base. CDR1 is MDHEN, CDR2 SYDVKM, per germline. DNA of the CDR3: TGTGCCAGCACCCCAAACAGGGGCAGCAATCAGCCCCAGCATTTT. Amino acids: CASTPNRGSNQPQHF.

J is TRBJ2-5 and V is TRBV4-1, with D uncertain. The CDR3 is 14 amino acids. The ends were cut back, 0 bases at V and 2 bases at J, with 7 bases in the middle. Germline-derived CDR1 and CDR2 are MGHRA and YSYEKL. In DNA form, the CDR3 reads TGCGCCAGCAGCCAAGATCGGACGCAAGAGACCCAGTACTTC. The encoded protein is CASSQDRTQETQYF.

The chain couples TRBV11-3 to TRBJ1-1, with D unclear. With 5 bases removed from V and 0 bases from J, the gap between germline ends came to 7 bases. This CDR3 contains 13 residues. Germline V gene data show CDR1 as SGHNT and CDR2 as YENEEA. This CDR3 reads CASSPYVNTEAFF. CDR3 in DNA: TGTGCCAGCAGCCCTTACGTGAACACTGAAGCTTTCTTT.

This chain links TRBV19 with TRBJ1-5; TRBD1 agrees at 11 bases. This CDR3 is 16 amino acids long. Germline V gives CDR1 LNHDA, CDR2 SQIVND (reference sequence). Trimming cost V 3 bases and J 5 bases; bases outside gene matches: 6. The CDR3 loop reads CASSMGGTGGDQPQHF. CDR3 coding DNA: TGTGCCAGTAGTATGGGAGGGACAGGGGGGGATCAGCCCCAGCATTTT. The full variable domain, its missing parts supplied by reference TRBV19 and TRBJ1-5, is DGGITQSPKYLFRKEGQNVTLSCEQNLNHDAMYWYRQDPGQGLRLIYYSQIVNDFQKGDIAEGYSVSREKKESFPLTVTSAQKNPTAFYLCASSMGGTGGDQPQHFGDGTRLSIL.

This rearrangement joins TRBV9 to TRBJ1-2; D gene unclear. Germline CDR1 is SGDLS and CDR2 is YYNGEE. With 1 base removed from V and 8 bases from J, the gap between germline ends came to 12 bases. The CDR3 sequence is 13 residues long. The CDR3 DNA follows: TGTGCCAGCAGCGTATCCCCGCTGCGGGGCTACACCTTC. Encoded protein: CASSVSPLRGYTF.

The V gene is TRBV7-2, the J gene TRBJ2-3; D may be TRBD2 (5 bases). Looked up from germline, CDR1 is SGHTA and CDR2 is FQGNSA. The CDR3 is made up of 14 amino acids. The V and J ends lost 4 bases and 4 bases respectively, with 12 bases between them. The CDR3 loop is CASSSLVGADTQYF. The CDR3 bases are TGTGCCAGCAGCTCCCTTGTCGGGGCAGATACGCAGTATTTT.

V and J are TRBV10-3 and TRBJ2-6; TRBD1 agrees at 8 bases. This CDR3 spans 16 amino acids. Germline CDR1 reads ENHRY; CDR2 reads SYGVKD. Trimming removed 10 bases from V and 0 bases from J; junction bases left unmatched: 8. CDR3: CATRDRLSSGANVLTF. As DNA, the CDR3 is TGTGCCACCCGGGACAGGTTAAGCTCTGGGGCCAACGTCCTGACTTTC.

The gene calls are TRBV7-3 and TRBJ2-2; 12 bases agree with TRBD2. Germline V CDR1 and CDR2: SGHTA, FQGTGA. The J segment lost 5 bases and the V segment lost 2 bases, leaving 12 bases of the junction unmatched. The CDR3 covers 19 residues. CDR3 amino acids: CASSLETSGRGRRTGELFF. As DNA, the CDR3 is TGTGCCAGCAGCTTAGAGACTAGCGGGAGAGGCCGGCGGACCGGGGAGCTGTTTTTT.